This T cell receptor beta chain was identified during a study of shared clonotypes between healthy human individuals. As originally analysed: In the immunoSEQ data, sequences were junction-only and lacked quality scores, so filtering differed. Repertoires were generated with immunoSEQ multiplex PCR, while TCRdb's copy carries only in-frame clones and drops some. V, J and clone size are those of that table, while D and trimming were read from the DNA. This sample has fewer than 3 million clones; 92% occur once, and the top ten carry around 0.38%. Unmatched junction bases numbered 13, after V lost 8 bases and J lost 7 bases. The CDR3 runs to 17 residues. Germline loops: CDR1 MDHEN, CDR2 SYDVKM. Notes on this clone: Its antigen is as yet unknown.

Into CD45RA+ naive and CD45RA-negative memory subsets, the CD4+ cells were split. General study results and limits: Limited genetic and exposure-history diversity came from having few donors.

The chain couples TRBV28 to TRBJ2-1; 14 nucleotides match TRBD2. What was sequenced was naive CD4+ T cells from PBMCs. Subset in this sample: CD45RA+ positively selected. The receptor comes from a man aged 18 to 30 in good health. Some clones in this sample may be carry-over from other donors' samples. CDR3 in DNA: TGTGCCAGCCTGGGACTAGCGGGAGTCTCCCCCCGTAATGAGCAGTTCTTC. Protein: CASLGLAGVSPRNEQFF.